The clone carrying this T cell receptor beta chain was observed a few times. What it binds is not known. The source of the sample is a study of regulatory T cells in long-lasting Graves disease. Time point meaning: newly diagnosed GD, antithyroid drugs for less than 3 months. Generation of the TCR library employed RNA extracted from PBMCs. Construction of the TCR beta libraries employed iRepertoire HTBI primers in conjunction with Arm-PCR of CDR3 regions. Per the study methods: Sequenced samples collectively carried 60 to 75 TRBV and about 15 TRBJ segments. TCRdb itself ran the multiplex PCR reads through MiXCR, one entry per CDR3 protein. The V and J calls come from TCRdb's annotation, not from the publication. The sample has about 470,000 distinct CDR3 sequences, under 15% seen once; the top ten hold approximately 16%. Germline loops: CDR1 SGHRS, CDR2 YFSETQ. The CDR3 spans 16 residues. V was cut by 3 bases and J by 7 bases, with 20 bases left in between.

Study observations and caveats: Persistent disease preferred TRBV28, TRBJ1-2 and TRBJ2-5.

These data also formed part of another study, on T cells in Graves' hyperthyroidism and ophthalmopathy. In that study: When the TCR CDR3 underwent first-round RT-PCR, the HTBI primer set was used. Patients with ophthalmopathy were separated from those with stable hyperthyroidism by a 13 V-J model.

This sequence was found in a woman younger than 45 with Graves disease. V and J are TRBV5-1 and TRBJ2-1; D gene ambiguous. The input for sequencing was peripheral blood mononuclear cells (PBMCs), taken at new diagnosis, from a patient treated with antithyroid drugs. The CDR3 region is CASSSSGGALKNEQFF. The CDR3, as DNA: TGCGCCAGCAGCTCGTCGGGCGGCGCCCTAAAAAATGAGCAGTTCTTC.